The clone carrying this T cell receptor (beta chain) appeared a single time. The data were produced by immunoSEQ multiplex PCR, yet TCRdb's version contains in-frame clones alone and is incomplete. Among about 160,000 clones listed, just over 95% were seen once. CDR1 and CDR2 (germline): SGHTA, FQGNSA. Trimming pared 1 base from V and 2 bases from J, leaving 6 bases between. This CDR3 has 14 residues. This entry is derived from a study of control samples from healthy donors and cancer patients. This clonotype was sampled from a woman aged 25-40 years in good health. The chain has TRBV7-2 and TRBJ1-3, with D unresolved. The sequencing sample was made of blood. The CDR3 sequence: CASSLGGTGNTIYF. The CDR3 region has the DNA TGTGCCAGCAGCTTAGGAGGGACTGGAAACACCATATATTTT.